This entry is about one T cell receptor beta chain. As yet, its antigen is unknown. The entry originates in a study of cytomegalovirus exposure and HLA in healthy donors. Overall study context: The study's early data release held around 85 million unique TCRs from HLA-typed donors. Study-level points and caveats: Sequencing depth roughly uniform across donors was assumed in presence/absence analyses.

The CDR3 runs to 12 residues. V was pared by 3 bases and J by 11 bases, with 14 bases between. CDR1 is SGHDT, CDR2 YYEEEE, per germline. PCR involved 60 Vbeta and 13 Jbeta primers. Clones were sequenced by immunoSEQ multiplex PCR, and TCRdb holds only the in-frame ones, with some missing. The profile shows about 150,000 clones, 80% to 90% of them singletons. V gene TRBV5-6 combines with J gene TRBJ1-1; D is perhaps TRBD1 (5 bases). Material: PBMCs. This clonotype was sampled from a boy aged 2 to 9 in good health and CMV-seronegative. CDR3 sequence: CASSSGPPAAFF. The CDR3 DNA is TGTGCCAGCAGCTCAGGGCCCCCTGCGGCTTTCTTT.